This passage covers 18 T cell receptor beta chains from one sample sequenced in a study of shared T cell receptors in the human thymus (TCRdb year 2021). Library method: the immunoSEQ multiplex PCR assay. TCRdb took over this immuneACCESS table, retaining in-frame rearrangements with V and J assigned. Such tables are incomplete; in checked studies, under half of the missing clones stem from an unresolved V gene, and the remainder is unexplained. The sample table shows 500,000 to 550,000 clones, and around three quarters are seen once. The ten largest clones capture around 0.012% of the sample. This sample was also put to use in a study of human thymus T cells.

The sequencing input was thymocytes. The source is a boy in the first two years of life with a congenital heart defect. Donor details come from another sample of the same person, matched by shared clones.

V is TRBV6-4 and J is TRBJ1-1; 9 positions agree with TRBD1. The CDR3 spans 15 residues. Germline loops: CDR1 MRHNA, CDR2 SNTAGT. The ends lost 0 bases at V and 7 bases at J; junction bases unmatched: 6. The DNA for the CDR3 is TGTGCCAGCAGTGACTCTACCGGACAGGGGCATGAAGCTTTCTTT. It yields the protein CASSDSTGQGHEAFF.

V is TRBV4-3 and J is TRBJ2-1, with 11 bases identical to TRBD2. J gave up 5 bases and V 5 bases, and 17 bases lay outside the gene matches. The length of the CDR3 is 19 residues. The V gene's germline CDR1 is LGHNA and CDR2 YSLEER. CDR3 in DNA: TGCGCCAGCAGCTCCCGGAATAGCGGGAGGGAGGGGAGGCACAATGAGCAGTTCTTC. Protein: CASSSRNSGREGRHNEQFF.

The chain uses TRBV4-1 and TRBJ1-3, with D unresolved. The CDR3 is 17 amino acids. Germline V gives CDR1 MGHRA, CDR2 YSYEKL. V shed 3 bases and J shed 4 bases, with 19 bases lying between them. The CDR3 DNA is TGCGCCAGCAGCCATTGCGAGGCCGGAACGAAGGGAAACACCATATATTTT. Encoded protein: CASSHCEAGTKGNTIYF.

CDR3 in DNA: TGCGCCAGCAGCCAACGCCGCGCGGGACTAGACTACAATGAGCAGTTCTTC. Its translation: CASSQRRAGLDYNEQFF. The chain uses TRBV4-3 and TRBJ2-1; 8 bases agree with TRBD2. The V segment lost 2 bases and the J segment 3 bases; nucleotides outside the gene matches: 9. CDR1 LGHNA and CDR2 YSLEER come from the germline V gene. This CDR3 is built from 17 residues.

V and J are TRBV7-2 and TRBJ2-1; TRBD2 matches 7 bases. The CDR3 has 13 amino acids. V trimming: 4 bases; J trimming: 10 bases; junction bases outside the gene matches: 7. CDR1 is SGHTA, CDR2 FQGNSA, per germline. The CDR3 DNA sequence: TGTGCCAGCAGCTCCCCGACTAGCTACGAGCAGTTCTTC. Its protein product is CASSSPTSYEQFF. Filled out from reference TRBV7-2 and TRBJ2-1, the complete variable domain reads GAGVSQSPSNKVTEKGKDVELRCDPISGHTALYWYRQSLGQGLEFLIYFQGNSAPDKSGLPSDRFSAERTGGSVSTLTIQRTQQEDSAVYLCASSSPTSYEQFFGPGTRLTVL.

The V and J genes are TRBV28 and TRBJ2-3, with D maybe TRBD1 (6 bases). The V gene lost 6 bases and the J gene lost 2 bases, with 21 bases spanning the gap. The germline V gene encodes CDR1 MDHEN and CDR2 SYDVKM. The CDR3 totals 17 residues. The CDR3 is CASSPRGRGGYTDTQYF. In DNA, the CDR3 is TGTGCCAGCAGCCCTCGCGGAAGAGGGGGATACACAGATACGCAGTATTTT.

DNA of the CDR3: TGTGCCACCTCCTCGGAGGGCACTGAAGCTTTCTTT. Its translation: CATSSEGTEAFF. This chain links TRBV6-5 with TRBJ1-1, with D unresolved. The CDR3 has 12 residues. V was cut by 10 bases and J by 4 bases, with 13 bases left in between. In germline, CDR1 is MNHEY, CDR2 SVGAGI.

This clone was recorded a few times. This chain joins TRBV5-1 and TRBJ1-4; no definite D call. Trimming pared 6 bases from V and 0 bases from J, leaving 15 bases between. Per germline, CDR1 SGHRS and CDR2 YFSETQ. The CDR3 runs to 16 residues. The CDR3: CASTLGVTPTNEKLFF. CDR3 DNA sequence: TGCGCCAGCACCCTGGGCGTAACTCCAACTAATGAAAAACTGTTTTTT.

This chain uses TRBV6-4 with TRBJ2-1, with 15 bases that match TRBD2. Germline CDR1 and CDR2: MRHNA and SNTAGT. The CDR3 runs 18 residues. Germline trimming cut 4 bases from V and 9 bases from J; bases unmatched to any gene: 13. The CDR3 region is CASSVTGTSGRTSGEQFF. The CDR3 coding sequence is TGTGCCAGCAGTGTGACCGGGACTAGCGGGAGGACCTCGGGTGAGCAGTTCTTC.

The chain employs TRBV28 and TRBJ1-2; the match to TRBD1 covers 9 bases. The CDR3 is 16 amino acids. The V and J ends lost 7 bases and 6 bases, in that order; junction bases with no gene match: 15. From germline, CDR1 is MDHEN and CDR2 SYDVKM. CDR3 bases: TGTGCCAGCACCCCGGCCCCGGGACAGGGTCGCCATGGCTACACCTTC. Encoded protein: CASTPAPGQGRHGYTF.

Only a few counts were recorded for this clone. CDR3 sequence: CASSHPRNTGELFF. CDR3 in DNA: TGTGCCAGCAGCCATCCCCGGAACACCGGGGAGCTGTTTTTT. The chain joins TRBV14 to TRBJ2-2; no clear D. Germline V gene sequence: CDR1 SGHDN, CDR2 FVKESK. V lost 3 bases and J lost 1, with 6 bases in between. The CDR3 has 14 residues.

In its sample, this clone was seen once. The chain uses TRBV6-5 and TRBJ2-2; 12 nucleotides align to TRBD2. CDR1 and CDR2 (germline): MNHEY, SVGAGI. The CDR3 is 15 amino acids. J gave up 6 bases and V 7 bases, and 6 bases lay outside the gene matches. The CDR3 DNA is TGTGCCAGCACCGAGACTAGCGGGAGCGCCGGGGAGCTGTTTTTT. This encodes CASTETSGSAGELFF.

The chain carries TRBV9 and TRBJ2-7; D may be TRBD2 (6 bases). The CDR3 totals 15 residues. V was shortened by 3 bases and J by 1 base, with 14 bases between the two germline ends. Per germline, CDR1 SGDLS and CDR2 YYNGEE. For the CDR3, the DNA is TGTGCCAGCAGCGCCGGGACTGGGGTGTCCTACGAGCAGTACTTC. As protein: CASSAGTGVSYEQYF. Using reference TRBV9 and TRBJ2-7 for the parts outside the CDR3, the full variable domain is DSGVTQTPKHLITATGQRVTLRCSPRSGDLSVYWYQQSLDQGLQFLIQYYNGEERAKGNILERFSAQQFPDLHSELNLSSLELGDSALYFCASSAGTGVSYEQYFGPGTRLTVT.

V and J are TRBV28 and TRBJ2-7, with D tentatively TRBD1 (6 bases). CDR3 length equals 15 residues. V was trimmed by 3 bases and J by 2 bases, leaving 14 bases between them. Per germline, CDR1 MDHEN and CDR2 SYDVKM. CDR3 in amino acids: CASSLPDTGTYEQYF. CDR3 in DNA: TGTGCCAGCAGTTTGCCGGATACAGGGACCTACGAGCAGTACTTC. Full variable domain (missing parts from reference TRBV28 and TRBJ2-7): DVKVTQSSRYLVKRTGEKVFLECVQDMDHENMFWYRQDPGLGLRLIYFSYDVKMKEKGDIPEGYSVSREKKERFSLILESASTNQTSMYLCASSLPDTGTYEQYFGPGTRLTVT.

This chain connects TRBV6-5 to TRBJ2-5; no definite D call. The CDR3 contains 15 residues. The V end lost 0 bases, the J end lost 7 bases, and 15 bases lay between the germline ends. Germline CDR1 MNHEY, CDR2 SVGAGI. The CDR3 reads CASSYSAAAPGTQYF. CDR3 DNA: TGTGCCAGCAGTTACTCCGCGGCAGCACCGGGGACCCAGTACTTC.

This chain uses TRBV7-2 with TRBJ2-4, with TRBD2 identical over 15 bases. The V gene end was trimmed by 5 bases and the J gene end by 3 bases; junction bases not matched to a gene: 5. Germline loops: CDR1 SGHTA, CDR2 FQGNSA. The CDR3 runs 17 residues. The CDR3 nucleotides read TGTGCCAGCAGCGCCGGGACTAGCGGGAGGCACAAAAACATTCAGTACTTC. It translates to CASSAGTSGRHKNIQYF.

The V call is TRBV5-4, the J call TRBJ2-5, with TRBD2 matching over 12 bases. The CDR3 loop spans 16 amino acids. V trimming: 4 bases; J trimming: 2 bases; junction bases outside the gene matches: 6. Per germline, CDR1 SGHNT and CDR2 YYREEE (reference sequence). CDR3 nucleotides: TGTGCCAGCAGCCATTACGGACTAGCGGGGCAAGAGACCCAGTACTTC. It is translated as CASSHYGLAGQETQYF.

The chain employs TRBV4-2 and TRBJ2-1, with TRBD2 matching 14 bases. The V segment lost 2 bases and the J segment 10 bases; nucleotides outside the gene matches: 7. CDR1 and CDR2 (germline): LGHNA, YNFKEQ. The CDR3 consists of 16 residues. The CDR3 reads CASSQPGLAGVGEQFF. For the CDR3, the DNA is TGTGCCAGCAGCCAACCGGGACTAGCGGGAGTGGGCGAGCAGTTCTTC.